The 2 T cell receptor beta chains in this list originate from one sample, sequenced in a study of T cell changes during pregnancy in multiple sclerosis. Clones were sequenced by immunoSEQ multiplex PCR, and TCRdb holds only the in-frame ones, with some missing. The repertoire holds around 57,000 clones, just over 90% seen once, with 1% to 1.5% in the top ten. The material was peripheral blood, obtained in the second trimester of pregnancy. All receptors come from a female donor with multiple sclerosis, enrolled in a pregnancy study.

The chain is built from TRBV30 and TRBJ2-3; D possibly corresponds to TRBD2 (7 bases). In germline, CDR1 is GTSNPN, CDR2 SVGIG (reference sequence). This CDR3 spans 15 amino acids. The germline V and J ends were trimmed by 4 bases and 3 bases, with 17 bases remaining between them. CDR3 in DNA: TGTGCCTGGACCCCCCCGGGGGGCAGTACAGATACGCAGTATTTT. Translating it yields CAWTPPGGSTDTQYF.

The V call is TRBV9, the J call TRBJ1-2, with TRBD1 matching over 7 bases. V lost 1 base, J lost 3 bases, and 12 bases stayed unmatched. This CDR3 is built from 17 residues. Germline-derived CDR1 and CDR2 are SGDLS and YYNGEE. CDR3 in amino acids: CASSVWAGGTHYYGYTF. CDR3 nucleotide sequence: TGTGCCAGCAGCGTATGGGCAGGGGGAACTCATTACTATGGCTACACCTTC.